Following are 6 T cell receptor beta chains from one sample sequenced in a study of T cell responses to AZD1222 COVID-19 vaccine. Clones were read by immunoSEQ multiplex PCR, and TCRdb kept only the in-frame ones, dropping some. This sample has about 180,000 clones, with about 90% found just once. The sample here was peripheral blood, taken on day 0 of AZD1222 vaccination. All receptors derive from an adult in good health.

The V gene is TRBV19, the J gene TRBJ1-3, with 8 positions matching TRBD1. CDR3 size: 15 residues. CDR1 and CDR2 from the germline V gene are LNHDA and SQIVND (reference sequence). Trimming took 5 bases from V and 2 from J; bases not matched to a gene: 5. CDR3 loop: CASSLDREAGNTIYF. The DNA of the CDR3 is TGTGCCAGTAGTCTGGACAGGGAAGCTGGAAACACCATATATTTT.

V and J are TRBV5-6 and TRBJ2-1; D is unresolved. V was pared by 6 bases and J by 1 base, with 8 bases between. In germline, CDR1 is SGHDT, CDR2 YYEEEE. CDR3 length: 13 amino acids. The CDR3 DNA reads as TGTGCCAGCAACCTAAAGTCCTACAATGAGCAGTTCTTC. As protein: CASNLKSYNEQFF.

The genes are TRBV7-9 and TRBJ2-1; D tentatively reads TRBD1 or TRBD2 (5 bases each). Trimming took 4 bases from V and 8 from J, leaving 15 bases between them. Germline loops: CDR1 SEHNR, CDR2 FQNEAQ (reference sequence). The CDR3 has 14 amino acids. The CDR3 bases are TGTGCCAGCAGCTCCCTCCGGGACGGCGATGAGCAGTTCTTC. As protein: CASSSLRDGDEQFF.

Here the CDR3 reads CASSLKGVDTGELFF. For the CDR3, the DNA is TGTGCCAGCAGCTTAAAAGGGGTGGACACCGGGGAGCTGTTTTTT. V and J are TRBV7-2 and TRBJ2-2; D is perhaps TRBD1 (5 bases). The CDR3 runs to 15 residues. V was shortened by 2 bases and J by 3 bases, with 10 bases between the two germline ends. Germline V CDR1 and CDR2: SGHTA, FQGNSA.

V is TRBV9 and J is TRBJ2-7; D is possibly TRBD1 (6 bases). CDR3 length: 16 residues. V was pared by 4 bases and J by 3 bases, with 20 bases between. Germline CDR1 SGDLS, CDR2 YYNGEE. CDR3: CASSLNSGTKLYEQYF. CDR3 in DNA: TGTGCCAGCAGCTTGAATTCCGGGACAAAACTCTACGAGCAGTACTTC.

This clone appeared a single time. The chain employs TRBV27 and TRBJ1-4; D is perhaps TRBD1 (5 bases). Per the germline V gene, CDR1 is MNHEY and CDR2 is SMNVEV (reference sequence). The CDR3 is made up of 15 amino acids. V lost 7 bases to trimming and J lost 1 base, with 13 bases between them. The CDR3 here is CASTPGDRTNEKLFF. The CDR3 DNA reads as TGTGCCAGCACCCCCGGTGACAGAACTAATGAAAAACTGTTTTTT. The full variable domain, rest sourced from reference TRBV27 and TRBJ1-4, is EAQVTQNPRYLITVTGKKLTVTCSQNMNHEYMSWYRQDPGLGLRQIYYSMNVEVTDKGDVPEGYKVSRKEKRNFPLILESPSPNQTSLYFCASTPGDRTNEKLFFGSGTQLSVL.